The rows below give T cell receptor beta chains drawn from one sample of a study of T cell responses to AZD1222 COVID-19 vaccine. Profiled with immunoSEQ multiplex PCR; TCRdb holds only in-frame clones, not every one. The data show roughly 160,000 clones, just over 90% seen once. Sequencing used peripheral blood, obtained on day 0 of AZD1222 vaccination. Source of these receptors: an adult in good health. Each CDR3 is given with its conserved first and last residue. Rows give clone size only sometimes, using once, few, many, or a class for an expanded clone.

V,size,J,CDR3
TRBV20-1,-,TRBJ1-2,CSARNDWSYTF
TRBV19,-,TRBJ2-1,CASGPDRGLYNEQFF
TRBV6-5,-,TRBJ1-5,CASRAGLLVGQPQHF
TRBV18,-,TRBJ1-6,CASSPAQRTAYNSPLHF
TRBV29-1,-,TRBJ1-1,CSVEKFGGPAFF
TRBV24-1,-,TRBJ1-1,CATSETGDMNTEAFF
TRBV28,-,TRBJ2-2,CASSPSRITGELFF
TRBV3-1/TRBV3-2,-,TRBJ1-3,CASSQDWGSGNTIYF
TRBV7-9,-,TRBJ2-3,CASSLAGQRDTQYF
TRBV6-6,-,TRBJ1-4,CASSLGGTLNEKLFF
TRBV5-1,few,TRBJ2-2,CASSFGTGELFF
TRBV28,-,TRBJ2-4,CASSYRGHMKDIQYF
TRBV7-3,-,TRBJ2-1,CASSLGLYGNEQFF
TRBV28,-,TRBJ1-2,CALMGPTGYTF
TRBV5-1,-,TRBJ1-2,CASSLVGRVGDGYTF
TRBV4-1,-,TRBJ2-1,CASSPSGGPTNEQFF
TRBV4-2,-,TRBJ1-6,CASSQEEAGGDSPLHF
TRBV24-1,-,TRBJ2-5,CATSDSGAGRETQYF
TRBV5-4,-,TRBJ1-5,CASSFYGDQPQHF
TRBV27,-,TRBJ2-2,CASTLGVTGELFF
TRBV6-2/TRBV6-3,-,TRBJ1-1,CASSRHQERGTEAFF
TRBV3-1/TRBV3-2,-,TRBJ1-2,CASSQETANYGYTF
TRBV4-1,-,TRBJ1-2,CASSQATGHYGYTF
TRBV27,-,TRBJ1-6,CASSFSYNSPLHF
TRBV29-1,-,TRBJ1-1,CSVPTDMNTEAFF
TRBV1,-,TRBJ2-7,CTSSQDGQGTDF
TRBV28,-,TRBJ1-2,CASSLVQGALIGGYTF
TRBV11-3,-,TRBJ2-3,CASNQQGDTQYF
TRBV11-2,-,TRBJ1-1,CASSSPQSGWPEAFF
TRBV27,-,TRBJ1-5,CASSLRLNQPQHF
TRBV28,-,TRBJ1-2,CASSLPGQGDGYTF
TRBV7-9,-,TRBJ1-5,CASSLASGQPQHF
TRBV4-2,-,TRBJ1-2,CASSDISGAAHGYTF
TRBV11-3,-,TRBJ2-3,CASSSSGGPTQYF
TRBV9,-,TRBJ1-2,CASSATGGHGYTF
TRBV5-6,-,TRBJ1-2,CASSVLRRDYGYTF
TRBV7-3,-,TRBJ2-2,CASSLLPLAGPNTGELFF
TRBV6-5,-,TRBJ1-4,CASSYLGGTNEKLFF
TRBV2,-,TRBJ1-5,CASTRGNQPQHF
TRBV4-1,-,TRBJ2-1,CASSQELRNEQFF
TRBV20-1,once,TRBJ2-7,CSASGSGGLSYEQYF
TRBV11-3,-,TRBJ1-1,CASSLMGQVGITEAFF
TRBV19,-,TRBJ1-4,CASTQGGGINEKLFF
TRBV9,-,TRBJ2-5,CASSATSRGAWETQYF
TRBV28,-,TRBJ2-7,CASSLGGGDEQYF
TRBV4-1,-,TRBJ2-1,CASSQEYLGLSIYNEQFF
TRBV6-5,-,TRBJ1-3,CASSYSRQGARNTIYF
TRBV29-1,-,TRBJ1-5,CSVRDSNGSNQPQHF
TRBV4-3,-,TRBJ2-1,CASSHARGTSGGNEQFF
TRBV18,-,TRBJ1-1,CASSPTDITLNTEAFF
TRBV5-1,few,TRBJ2-5,CASSPGASKETQYF
TRBV21-1,-,TRBJ2-2,CASSRRDRRVTGELFF
TRBV7-8,-,TRBJ1-4,CASSSETRDEKLFF
TRBV3-1/TRBV3-2,-,TRBJ2-1,CAGLNLRSGGSYNEQFF
TRBV7-9,once,TRBJ2-1,CASSLMGGTYNEQFF
TRBV4-3,-,TRBJ2-7,CASSQETDYEQYF
TRBV6-2/TRBV6-3,-,TRBJ1-1,CASSSGPTEAFF